The rows below give T cell receptor beta chains drawn from one sample of a study of T cells in Graves' hyperthyroidism and ophthalmopathy. TCRdb used MiXCR to reprocess the multiplex PCR reads, holding one entry per CDR3 protein. The sample holds about 350,000 distinct CDR3 sequences; 15% to 20% are singletons and the top ten take more than 30%. Source material: blood. These receptors all come from a woman younger than 45 with Graves' hyperthyroidism that later progressed to Graves' ophthalmopathy. The conserved cysteine and the conserved F or W are not part of the CDR3 here. Each record gives: V gene, CDR3 protein.

>TRBV3-1
ASSQAEDGDEQF
>TRBV2
AILGLAGGSAGTDTQY
>TRBV28
ASSLTSGTDTQY
>TRBV4-1
ASSQGLSGGYQETQY
>TRBV30
AWREGLANNEQF
>TRBV28
ASSLGVRETQY
>TRBV6-5
ASSYRSSSNQPQH
>TRBV5-1
ASSDPDSNYGYT
>TRBV20-1
SAITSGSTDTQY
>TRBV19
ASSIYHGPSNEQY
>TRBV12-3/TRBV12-4
ASSGRDRGSYNEQF
>TRBV3-1
ASSPRQGGYGYT
>TRBV3-1
ASSQAAATYQETQY
>TRBV19
ASSAPGQGAYEQY
>TRBV6-1
ASSDWRQRNTEAF
>TRBV6-1
ASRLGVTEAF
>TRBV6-2/TRBV6-3
ASSYSLTGGRNEQF
>TRBV20-1
SARSSAGGGEQY
>TRBV30
AWRNKVEQY
>TRBV7-2
ASSTRDGHYEQY
>TRBV27
ASRVGLSYNEQF
>TRBV30
GSIWTGELF
>TRBV12-3/TRBV12-4
ASSRSPGELF
>TRBV12-3/TRBV12-4
ASSPTRSYEQY